This T cell receptor beta chain came from a study of CD8 T cells in ankylosing spondylitis. Generation of TCR beta libraries employed quantitative 5'-RACE incorporating molecular barcodes. One entry per CDR3 protein results from TCRdb running MiXCR on the 5' RACE reads. There are 670,000 or so distinct CDR3 sequences in the sample; around a fifth occur only once, and about 19% lies in the top ten. This clonotype was seen more than once but under ten times. As yet, its antigen is unknown. Study-level results: Some of these motif variants have turned up before, in reports on reactive arthritis synovial fluid and blood. A TCR beta motif made of eight highly homologous variants seemed typical of ankylosing spondylitis blood.

The CDR3 consists of 9 residues. V was cut by 9 bases and J by 13 bases, with 9 bases left in between. CDR1 and CDR2 (germline): KGHDR, SFDVKD. Sequenced input: blood, either unsorted or a sorted T cell fraction (not recorded which). This clonotype was obtained from a male donor with ankylosing spondylitis. The chain couples TRBV24-1 to TRBJ2-4, with unresolved D. CDR3 in amino acids: CATANPQYF. The CDR3 DNA reads as TGTGCCACCGCCAACCCCCAGTACTTC.